Sequencing of this T cell receptor (beta chain) was carried out in a study of long-term antiretroviral therapy in people with HIV. This clone was detected once. Antigen unknown. General observations from the study: Controls had broader CDR3 length ranges than HIV repertoires did.

Sequencing used immunoSEQ v3.0 at survey level. Sequenced by immunoSEQ multiplex PCR; TCRdb stores in-frame clones only, minus some. In the table there are 27,000 or so clones, 75% to 85% of which are singletons. The CDR3 runs 15 residues. Germline V gene data show CDR1 as SGHNT and CDR2 as YENEEA. The V end was cut by 1 base, the J end by 0 bases, with 8 bases between. The sequence was obtained from a man between 50 and 59 years old with HIV. Material: unsorted PBMCs, obtained 2.9 years after starting antiretroviral therapy. V gene TRBV11-3 combines with J gene TRBJ2-3; D is ambiguous. The CDR3 sequence is CASSLAPSSTDTQYF. The CDR3 bases are TGTGCCAGCAGCTTAGCGCCGTCTAGCACAGATACGCAGTATTTT.